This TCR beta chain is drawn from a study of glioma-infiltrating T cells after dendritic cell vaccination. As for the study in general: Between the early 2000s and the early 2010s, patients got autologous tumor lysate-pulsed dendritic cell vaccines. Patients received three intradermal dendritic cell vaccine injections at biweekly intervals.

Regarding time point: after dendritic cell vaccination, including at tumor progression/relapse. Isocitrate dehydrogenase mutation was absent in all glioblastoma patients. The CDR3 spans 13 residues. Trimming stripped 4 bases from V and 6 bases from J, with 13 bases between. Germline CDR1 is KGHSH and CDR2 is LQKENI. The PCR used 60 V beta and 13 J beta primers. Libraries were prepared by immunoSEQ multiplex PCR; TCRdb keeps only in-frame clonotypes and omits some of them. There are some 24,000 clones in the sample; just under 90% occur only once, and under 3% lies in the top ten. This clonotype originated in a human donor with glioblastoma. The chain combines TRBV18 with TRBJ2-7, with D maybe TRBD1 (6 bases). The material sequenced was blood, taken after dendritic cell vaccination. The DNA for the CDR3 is TGTGCCAGCTCACGCGACAGGATTTCCGAGCAGTACTTC. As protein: CASSRDRISEQYF. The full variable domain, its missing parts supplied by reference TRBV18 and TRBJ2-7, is NAGVMQNPRHLVRRRGQEARLRCSPMKGHSHVYWYRQLPEEGLKFMVYLQKENIIDESGMPKERFSAEFPKEGPSILRIQQVVRGDSAAYFCASSRDRISEQYFGPGTRLTVT.